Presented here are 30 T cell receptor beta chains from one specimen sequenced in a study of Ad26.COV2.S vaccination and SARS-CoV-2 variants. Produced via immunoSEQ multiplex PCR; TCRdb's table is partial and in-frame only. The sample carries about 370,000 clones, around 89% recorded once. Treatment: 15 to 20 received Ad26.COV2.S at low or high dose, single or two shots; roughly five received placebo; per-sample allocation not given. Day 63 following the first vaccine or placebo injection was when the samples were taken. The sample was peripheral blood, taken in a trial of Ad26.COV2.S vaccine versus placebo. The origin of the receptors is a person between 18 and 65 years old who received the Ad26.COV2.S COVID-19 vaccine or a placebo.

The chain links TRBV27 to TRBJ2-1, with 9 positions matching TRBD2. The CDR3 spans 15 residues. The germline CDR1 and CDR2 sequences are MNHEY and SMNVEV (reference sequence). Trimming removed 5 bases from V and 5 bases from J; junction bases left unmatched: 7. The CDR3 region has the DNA TGTGCCAGCAGTCCCTTAGCGGGAGTAAACAATGAGCAGTTCTTC. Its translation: CASSPLAGVNNEQFF.

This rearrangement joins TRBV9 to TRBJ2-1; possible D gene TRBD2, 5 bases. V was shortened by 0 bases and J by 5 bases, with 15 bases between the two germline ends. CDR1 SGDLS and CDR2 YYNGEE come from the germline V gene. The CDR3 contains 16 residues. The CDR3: CASSVGRSAFDNEQFF. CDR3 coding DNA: TGTGCCAGCAGCGTAGGACGTAGCGCATTCGACAATGAGCAGTTCTTC.

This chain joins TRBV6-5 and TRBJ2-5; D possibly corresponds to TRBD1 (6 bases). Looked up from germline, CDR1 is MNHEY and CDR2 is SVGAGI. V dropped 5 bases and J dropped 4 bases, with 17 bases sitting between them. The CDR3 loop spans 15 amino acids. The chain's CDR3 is CASSIRRGWGETQYF. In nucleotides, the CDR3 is TGTGCCAGCAGTATCCGCAGGGGTTGGGGAGAGACCCAGTACTTC.

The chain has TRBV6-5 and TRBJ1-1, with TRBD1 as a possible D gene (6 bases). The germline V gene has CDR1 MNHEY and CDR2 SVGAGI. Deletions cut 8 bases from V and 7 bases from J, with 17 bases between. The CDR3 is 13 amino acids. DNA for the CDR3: TGTGCCAGCCTCCCGGGGGAACAGGGTGAAGCTTTCTTT. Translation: CASLPGEQGEAFF.

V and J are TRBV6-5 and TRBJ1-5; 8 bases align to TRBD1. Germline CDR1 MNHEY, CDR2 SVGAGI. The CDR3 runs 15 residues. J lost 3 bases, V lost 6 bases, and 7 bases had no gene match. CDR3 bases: TGTGCCAGCAGCCCCGGGACAGGCCACAATCAGCCCCAGCATTTT. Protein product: CASSPGTGHNQPQHF.

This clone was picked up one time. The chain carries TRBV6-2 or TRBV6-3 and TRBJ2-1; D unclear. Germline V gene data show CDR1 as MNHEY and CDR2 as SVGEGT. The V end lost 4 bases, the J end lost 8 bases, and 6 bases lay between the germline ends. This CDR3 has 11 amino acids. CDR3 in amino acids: CASSLGHEQFF. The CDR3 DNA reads TGTGCCAGCAGTTTAGGTCATGAGCAGTTCTTC.

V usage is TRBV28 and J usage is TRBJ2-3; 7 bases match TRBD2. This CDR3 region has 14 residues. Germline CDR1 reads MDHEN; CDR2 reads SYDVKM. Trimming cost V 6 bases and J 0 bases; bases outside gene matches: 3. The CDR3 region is CASRGSGSTDTQYF. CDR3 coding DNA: TGTGCCAGCAGAGGTAGCGGGAGCACAGATACGCAGTATTTT.

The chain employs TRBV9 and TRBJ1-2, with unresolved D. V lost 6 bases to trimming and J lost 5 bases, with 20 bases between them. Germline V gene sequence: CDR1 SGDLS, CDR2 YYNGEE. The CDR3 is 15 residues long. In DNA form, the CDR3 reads TGTGCCAGCACCCTAGGGATCTCGTATACTTATGGCTACACCTTC. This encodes CASTLGISYTYGYTF.

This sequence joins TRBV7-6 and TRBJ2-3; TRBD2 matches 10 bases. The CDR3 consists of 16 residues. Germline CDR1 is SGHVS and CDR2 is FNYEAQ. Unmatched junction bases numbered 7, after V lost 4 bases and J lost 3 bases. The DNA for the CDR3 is TGTGCCAGCAGCTCAACCGGGACTAGCGCAACAGATACGCAGTATTTT. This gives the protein CASSSTGTSATDTQYF.

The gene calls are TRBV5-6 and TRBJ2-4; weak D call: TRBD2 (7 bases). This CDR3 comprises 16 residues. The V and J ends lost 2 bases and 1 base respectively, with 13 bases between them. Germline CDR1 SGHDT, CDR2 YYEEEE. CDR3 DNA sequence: TGTGCCAGCAGCTTAGGCGGGGGCTATGCCAAAAACATTCAGTACTTC. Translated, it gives CASSLGGGYAKNIQYF. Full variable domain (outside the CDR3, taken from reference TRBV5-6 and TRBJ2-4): DAGVTQSPTHLIKTRGQQVTLRCSPKSGHDTVSWYQQALGQGPQFIFQYYEEEERQRGNFPDRFSGHQFPNYSSELNVNALLLGDSALYLCASSLGGGYAKNIQYFGAGTRLSVL.

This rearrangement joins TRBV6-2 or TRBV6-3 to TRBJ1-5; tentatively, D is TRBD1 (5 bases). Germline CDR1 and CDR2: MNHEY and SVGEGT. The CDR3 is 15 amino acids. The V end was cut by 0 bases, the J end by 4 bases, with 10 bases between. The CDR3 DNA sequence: TGTGCCAGCAGTTACTCGATAGGGGAGAATCAGCCCCAGCATTTT. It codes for CASSYSIGENQPQHF.

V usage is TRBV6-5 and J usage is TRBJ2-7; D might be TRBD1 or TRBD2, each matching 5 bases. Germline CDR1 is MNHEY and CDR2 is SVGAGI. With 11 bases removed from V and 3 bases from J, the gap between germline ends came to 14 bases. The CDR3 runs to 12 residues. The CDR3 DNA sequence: TGTGCCGCGGGCTCGGGACGCTACGAGCAGTACTTC. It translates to CAAGSGRYEQYF.

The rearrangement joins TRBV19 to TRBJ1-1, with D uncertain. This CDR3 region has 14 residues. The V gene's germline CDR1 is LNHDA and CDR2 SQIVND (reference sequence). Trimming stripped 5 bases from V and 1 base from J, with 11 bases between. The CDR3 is CASSRGVQNTEAFF. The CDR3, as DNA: TGTGCCAGTAGTCGGGGAGTTCAGAACACTGAAGCTTTCTTT.

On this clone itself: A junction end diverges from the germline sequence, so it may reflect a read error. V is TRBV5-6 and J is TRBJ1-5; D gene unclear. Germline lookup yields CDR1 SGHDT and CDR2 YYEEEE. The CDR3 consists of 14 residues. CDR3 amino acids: CASSYGGSSQPQHF. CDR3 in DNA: TGTGCCAGCAGCTATGGAGGGAGCAGTCAGCCCCAGCATTTT.

Here the CDR3 reads CATSEGGIAYF. In DNA, the CDR3 is TGTGCCACCAGTGAAGGGGGGATCGCATATTTT. This chain links TRBV24-1 with TRBJ2-3; perhaps D is TRBD1 or TRBD2 (6 bases each). Deletions cut 4 bases from V and 15 bases from J, with 13 bases between. CDR1 and CDR2 (germline): KGHDR, SFDVKD. The CDR3 runs 11 residues.

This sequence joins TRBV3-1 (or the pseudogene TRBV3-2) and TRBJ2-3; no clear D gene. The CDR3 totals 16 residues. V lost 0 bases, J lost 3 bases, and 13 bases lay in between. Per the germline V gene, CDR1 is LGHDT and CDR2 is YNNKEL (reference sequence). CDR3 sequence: CASSQDRGRRTDTQYF. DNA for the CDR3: TGTGCCAGCAGCCAAGATCGAGGACGTCGGACAGATACGCAGTATTTT.

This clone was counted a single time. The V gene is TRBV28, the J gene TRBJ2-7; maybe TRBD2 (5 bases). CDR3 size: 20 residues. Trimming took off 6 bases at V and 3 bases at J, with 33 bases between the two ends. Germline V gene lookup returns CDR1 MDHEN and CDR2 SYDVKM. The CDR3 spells CASSTAHFSPGGLLDYEQYF. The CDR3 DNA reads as TGTGCCAGCAGCACCGCGCACTTCAGCCCCGGAGGACTCCTAGACTACGAGCAGTACTTC.

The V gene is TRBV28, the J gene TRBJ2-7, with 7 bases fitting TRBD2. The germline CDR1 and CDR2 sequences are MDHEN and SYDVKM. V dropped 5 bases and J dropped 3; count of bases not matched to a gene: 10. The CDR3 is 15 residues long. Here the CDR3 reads CASSLRPASGYEQYF. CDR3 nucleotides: TGTGCCAGCAGTCTCCGACCGGCTAGCGGCTACGAGCAGTACTTC.

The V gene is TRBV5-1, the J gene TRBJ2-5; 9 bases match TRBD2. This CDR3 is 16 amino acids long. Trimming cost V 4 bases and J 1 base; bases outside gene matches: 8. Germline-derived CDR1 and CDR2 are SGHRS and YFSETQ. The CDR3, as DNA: TGCGCCAGCAGCCTTCAGACTAGCGGCCCCCAAGAGACCCAGTACTTC. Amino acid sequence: CASSLQTSGPQETQYF. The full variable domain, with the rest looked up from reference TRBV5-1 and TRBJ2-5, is KAGVTQTPRYLIKTRGQQVTLSCSPISGHRSVSWYQQTPGQGLQFLFEYFSETQRNKGNFPGRFSGRQFSNSRSEMNVSTLELGDSALYLCASSLQTSGPQETQYFGPGTRLLVL.

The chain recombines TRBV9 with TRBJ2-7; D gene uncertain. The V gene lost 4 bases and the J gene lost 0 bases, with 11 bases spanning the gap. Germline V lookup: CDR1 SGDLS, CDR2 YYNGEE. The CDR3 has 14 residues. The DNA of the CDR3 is TGTGCCAGCAGCACCTCAGGTAGCTCCTACGAGCAGTACTTC. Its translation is CASSTSGSSYEQYF.

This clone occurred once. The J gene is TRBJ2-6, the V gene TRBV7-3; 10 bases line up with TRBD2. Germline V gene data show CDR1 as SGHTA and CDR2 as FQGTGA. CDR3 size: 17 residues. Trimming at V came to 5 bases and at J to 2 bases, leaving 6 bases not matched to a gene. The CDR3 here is CASSPTSGIPGANVLTF. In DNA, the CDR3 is TGTGCCAGCAGCCCTACTAGCGGGATCCCTGGGGCCAACGTCCTGACTTTC. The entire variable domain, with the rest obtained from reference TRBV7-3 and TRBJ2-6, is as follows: GAGVSQTPSNKVTEKGKYVELRCDPISGHTALYWYRQSLGQGPEFLIYFQGTGAADDSGLPNDRFFAVRPEGSVSTLKIQRTERGDSAVYLCASSPTSGIPGANVLTFGAGSRLTVL.

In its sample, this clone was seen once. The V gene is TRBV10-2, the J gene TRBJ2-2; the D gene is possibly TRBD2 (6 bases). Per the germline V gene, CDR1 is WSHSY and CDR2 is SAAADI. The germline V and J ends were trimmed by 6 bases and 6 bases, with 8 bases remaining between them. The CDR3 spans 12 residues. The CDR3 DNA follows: TGCGCCAGCAGGGAGGGGTCCGGGGAGCTGTTTTTT. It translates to CASREGSGELFF.

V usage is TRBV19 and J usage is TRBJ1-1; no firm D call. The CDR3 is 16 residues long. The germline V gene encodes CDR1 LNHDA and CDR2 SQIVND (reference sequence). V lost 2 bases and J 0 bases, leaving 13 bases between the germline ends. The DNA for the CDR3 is TGTGCCAGTAGTATAAAGACGGACGGAATGAACACTGAAGCTTTCTTT. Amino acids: CASSIKTDGMNTEAFF.

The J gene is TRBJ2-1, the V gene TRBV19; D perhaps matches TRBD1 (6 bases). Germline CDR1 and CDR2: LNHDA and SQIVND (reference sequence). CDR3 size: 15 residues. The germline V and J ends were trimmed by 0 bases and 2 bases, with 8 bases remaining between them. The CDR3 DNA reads TGTGCCAGTAGTATAGAGGGGGCGACCTACAATGAGCAGTTCTTC. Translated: CASSIEGATYNEQFF.

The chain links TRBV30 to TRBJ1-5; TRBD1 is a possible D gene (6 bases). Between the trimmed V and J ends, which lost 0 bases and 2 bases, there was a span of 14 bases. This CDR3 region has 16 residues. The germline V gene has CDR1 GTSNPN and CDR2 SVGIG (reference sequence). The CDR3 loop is CAWSVPGDGGNQPQHF. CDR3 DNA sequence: TGTGCCTGGAGTGTACCAGGGGACGGGGGCAATCAGCCCCAGCATTTT.

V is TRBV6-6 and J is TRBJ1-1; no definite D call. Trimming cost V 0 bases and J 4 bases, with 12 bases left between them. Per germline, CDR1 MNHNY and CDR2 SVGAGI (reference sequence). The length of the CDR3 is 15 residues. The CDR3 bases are TGTGCCAGCAGTTACTCGAATCAGAGGGCCACTGAAGCTTTCTTT. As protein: CASSYSNQRATEAFF.

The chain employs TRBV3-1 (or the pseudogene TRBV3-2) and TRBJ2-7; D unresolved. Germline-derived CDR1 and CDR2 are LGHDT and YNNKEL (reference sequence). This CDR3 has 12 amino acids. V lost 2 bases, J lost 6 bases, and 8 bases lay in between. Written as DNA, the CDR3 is TGTGCCAGCAGCCAAAACCCCGGCGAGCAGTACTTC. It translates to CASSQNPGEQYF.

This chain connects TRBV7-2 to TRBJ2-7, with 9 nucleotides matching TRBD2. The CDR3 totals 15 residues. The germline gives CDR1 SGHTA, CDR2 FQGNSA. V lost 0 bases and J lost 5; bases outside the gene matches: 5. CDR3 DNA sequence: TGTGCCAGCAGCTTAGCGGCTAGCGGGACCCACGAGCAGTACTTC. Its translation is CASSLAASGTHEQYF. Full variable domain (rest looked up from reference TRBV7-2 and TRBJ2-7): GAGVSQSPSNKVTEKGKDVELRCDPISGHTALYWYRQSLGQGLEFLIYFQGNSAPDKSGLPSDRFSAERTGGSVSTLTIQRTQQEDSAVYLCASSLAASGTHEQYFGPGTRLTVT.

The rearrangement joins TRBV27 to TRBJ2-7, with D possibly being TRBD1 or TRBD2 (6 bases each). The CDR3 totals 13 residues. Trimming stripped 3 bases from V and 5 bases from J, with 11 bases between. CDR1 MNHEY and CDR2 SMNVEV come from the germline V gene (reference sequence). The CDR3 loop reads CASSFWGADEQYF. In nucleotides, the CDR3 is TGTGCCAGCAGTTTTTGGGGGGCGGACGAGCAGTACTTC.

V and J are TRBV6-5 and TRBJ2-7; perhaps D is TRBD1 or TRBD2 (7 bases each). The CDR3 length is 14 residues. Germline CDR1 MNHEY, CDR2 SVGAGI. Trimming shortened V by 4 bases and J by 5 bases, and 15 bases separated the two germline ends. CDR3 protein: CASSSQGGRDEQYF. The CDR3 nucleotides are TGTGCCAGCAGTTCCCAGGGGGGGCGCGACGAGCAGTACTTC.